This T cell receptor beta chain was found in a study of control samples from healthy donors and cancer patients. The repertoire was sequenced with immunoSEQ multiplex PCR; TCRdb's copy has only in-frame clones and lacks some. The sample shows some 79,000 clones, 75% to 90% of them seen only once. V lost 2 bases and J 3 bases, leaving 14 bases between the germline ends. CDR1 ENHRY and CDR2 SYGVKD come from the germline V gene. CDR3 length: 15 amino acids. The clonotype comes from a man in his fifties or sixties in good health. Material: blood. This chain links TRBV10-3 with TRBJ2-7, with a weak D call TRBD1 (5 bases). CDR3 in DNA: TGTGCCATCAGTGAGCGACAGAAGGGGAACTACGAGCAGTACTTC. Its protein is CAISERQKGNYEQYF.